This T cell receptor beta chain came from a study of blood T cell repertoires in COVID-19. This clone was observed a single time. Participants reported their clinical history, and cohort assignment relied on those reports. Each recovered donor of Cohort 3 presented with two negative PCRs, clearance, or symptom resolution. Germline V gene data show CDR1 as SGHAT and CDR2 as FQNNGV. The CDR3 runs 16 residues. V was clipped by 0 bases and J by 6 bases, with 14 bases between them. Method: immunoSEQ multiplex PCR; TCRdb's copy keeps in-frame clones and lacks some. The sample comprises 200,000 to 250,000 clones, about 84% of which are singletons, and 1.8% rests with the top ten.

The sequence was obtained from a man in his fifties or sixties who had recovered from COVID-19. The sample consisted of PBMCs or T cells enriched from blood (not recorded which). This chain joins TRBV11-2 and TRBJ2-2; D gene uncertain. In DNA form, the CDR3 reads TGTGCCAGCAGCTTAGATTTCGGTTCCCTTGCCGGGGAGCTGTTTTTT. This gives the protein CASSLDFGSLAGELFF. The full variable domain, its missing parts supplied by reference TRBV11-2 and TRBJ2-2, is EAGVAQSPRYKIIEKRQSVAFWCNPISGHATLYWYQQILGQGPKLLIQFQNNGVVDDSQLPKDRFSAERLKGVDSTLKIQPAKLEDSAVYLCASSLDFGSLAGELFFGEGSRLTVL.